The 23 T cell receptor beta chains listed next were all sequenced from one sample in a study of radiation and T cells in renal cell carcinoma. The time point: baseline pretreatment blood. The treatment is: 15 Gy SBRT to primary tumor, nephrectomy 4 weeks later. Sequenced by immunoSEQ multiplex PCR; TCRdb stores in-frame clones only, minus some. Altogether 100,000 or so clones are present, about 86% being singletons, with the ten largest covering around 7.9%. The material was blood, obtained from a patient whose treatment included radiotherapy and nephrectomy. The receptors here all came from a man aged 50 or older with renal cell carcinoma.

This chain links TRBV2 with TRBJ1-2, with D maybe TRBD1 (6 bases). This CDR3 contains 12 residues. The germline V gene has CDR1 SNHLY and CDR2 FYNNEI. Trimming removed 2 bases at V and 6 bases at J, with 7 bases between. CDR3 coding DNA: TGTGCCAGCAGTGAACGGGGGCATGGCTACACCTTC. Amino acids: CASSERGHGYTF. Together with reference TRBV2 and TRBJ1-2, the CDR3 gives the full variable domain: EPEVTQTPSHQVTQMGQEVILRCVPISNHLYFYWYRQILGQKVEFLVSFYNNEISEKSEIFDDQFSVERPDGSNFTLKIRSTKLEDSAMYFCASSERGHGYTFGSGTRLTVV.

The chain employs TRBV2 and TRBJ2-7; no firm D call. The V gene's germline CDR1 is SNHLY and CDR2 FYNNEI. V was pared by 0 bases and J by 6 bases, with 9 bases between. CDR3 length: 13 amino acids. The DNA of the CDR3 is TGTGCCAGCAGTGAAGCGGATGGCGCCGAGCAGTACTTC. Translated, it gives CASSEADGAEQYF.

This chain uses TRBV6-4 with TRBJ2-1; no clear D. Trimming took off 0 bases at V and 16 bases at J, with 13 bases between the two ends. Germline V CDR1 and CDR2: MRHNA, SNTAGT. This CDR3 has 12 residues. DNA of the CDR3: TGTGCCAGCAGTGACTCCGGCCCACCCGAATTCTTC. Its protein is CASSDSGPPEFF.

The J gene is TRBJ2-5, the V gene TRBV6-5; tentatively, D is TRBD2 (6 bases). The V end lost 1 base, the J end lost 4 bases, and 13 bases lay between the germline ends. The CDR3 totals 15 residues. The germline CDR1 and CDR2 sequences are MNHEY and SVGAGI. CDR3 nucleotides: TGTGCCAGCAGTTACTGGTCGGGAGTGGGAGAGACCCAGTACTTC. Residues: CASSYWSGVGETQYF.

V usage is TRBV18 and J usage is TRBJ1-2, with 8 bases that match TRBD1. V dropped 5 bases and J dropped 3; count of bases not matched to a gene: 2. The CDR3 has 13 amino acids. Germline V gene lookup returns CDR1 KGHSH and CDR2 LQKENI. The CDR3 coding sequence is TGTGCCAGCTCATCGGGACAGGACTATGGCTACACCTTC. It translates to CASSSGQDYGYTF.

The chain is built from TRBV2 and TRBJ1-5, with D perhaps TRBD1 (5 bases). From germline, CDR1 is SNHLY and CDR2 FYNNEI. CDR3 length: 13 residues. Trimming cost V 6 bases and J 7 bases, with 13 bases left between them. The CDR3 nucleotides read TGTGCCAGCAGGGCAGGGTCACGGCAGCCCCAGCATTTT. Encoded protein: CASRAGSRQPQHF.

The chain employs TRBV6-5 and TRBJ1-1, with a tentative D call TRBD1 (5 bases). Germline V gene lookup returns CDR1 MNHEY and CDR2 SVGAGI. Deletions cut 3 bases from V and 4 bases from J, with 15 bases between. The CDR3 consists of 15 residues. CDR3 nucleotide sequence: TGTGCCAGCAGTTATGAACCGGGGGGGGGCACTGAAGCTTTCTTT. Protein sequence: CASSYEPGGGTEAFF.

The chain combines TRBV5-1 with TRBJ2-1, with a weak D call TRBD1 (6 bases). V was pared by 3 bases and J by 8 bases, with 18 bases between. CDR3 length: 15 residues. CDR1 is SGHRS, CDR2 YFSETQ, per germline. As DNA, the CDR3 is TGCGCCAGCAGCTCCCAGGGGACAAATTCCTATGAGCAGTTCTTC. Residues: CASSSQGTNSYEQFF.

This sequence joins TRBV13 and TRBJ1-4; D remains ambiguous. Trimming took off 1 base at V and 8 bases at J, with 14 bases between the two ends. CDR1 and CDR2 from the germline V gene are PRHDT and FYEKMQ (reference sequence). The CDR3 is 15 amino acids. In DNA, the CDR3 is TGTGCCAGCAGCTTAGCCCGGGCCTCGGGGGAAAAACTGTTTTTT. Encoded protein: CASSLARASGEKLFF.

This clone was picked up one time. J is TRBJ1-3 and V is TRBV25-1; D unresolved. Germline V lookup: CDR1 MGHDK, CDR2 SYGVNS. CDR3 size: 14 residues. The ends were cut back, 3 bases at V and 0 bases at J, with 6 bases in the middle. CDR3 bases: TGTGCCAGCAGTGATGAGAGCTCTGGAAACACCATATATTTT. It is translated as CASSDESSGNTIYF.

The chain uses TRBV6-5 and TRBJ2-3, with 7 bases fitting TRBD2. The CDR3 length is 14 residues. The V gene end was trimmed by 9 bases and the J gene end by 0 bases; junction bases not matched to a gene: 6. In germline, CDR1 is MNHEY, CDR2 SVGAGI. CDR3 DNA: TGTGCCAGTAAACCGGGACTAAGCACAGATACGCAGTATTTT. It translates to CASKPGLSTDTQYF.

This chain links TRBV6-5 with TRBJ1-5; D is unresolved. The CDR3 covers 15 residues. Germline V gene sequence: CDR1 MNHEY, CDR2 SVGAGI. Between the trimmed V and J ends, which lost 6 bases and 4 bases, there was a span of 16 bases. DNA for the CDR3: TGTGCCAGCAGGCCGGTAGGAGATAATAATCAGCCCCAGCATTTT. Translation: CASRPVGDNNQPQHF.

V usage is TRBV28 and J usage is TRBJ1-2; D not resolved. V was cut by 2 bases and J by 8 bases, with 12 bases left in between. The CDR3 spans 13 residues. CDR1 is MDHEN and CDR2 is SYDVKM in the germline V gene. The CDR3 nucleotides are TGTGCCAGCAGTTTAATAAGGGTCCTGGGCTACACCTTC. It translates to CASSLIRVLGYTF.

The chain employs TRBV7-9 and TRBJ1-1; D remains ambiguous. V lost 3 bases, J lost 4 bases, and 9 bases lay in between. The CDR3 spans 13 residues. CDR1 is SEHNR, CDR2 FQNEAQ, per germline (reference sequence). CDR3: CASSFMSPTEAFF. The CDR3 region has the DNA TGTGCCAGCAGCTTTATGTCGCCCACTGAAGCTTTCTTT.

The rearrangement uses TRBV6-5 and TRBJ2-7; maybe TRBD2 (6 bases). Deletions cut 7 bases from V and 8 bases from J, with 18 bases between. Germline V gene sequence: CDR1 MNHEY, CDR2 SVGAGI. The CDR3 loop spans 13 amino acids. The CDR3, as DNA: TGTGCCAGCACGAGGGTCGCGGCGGGAAAGCAGTACTTC. This gives the protein CASTRVAAGKQYF.

J is TRBJ1-1 and V is TRBV15, with no clear D. The CDR3 sequence is 15 residues long. Germline loops: CDR1 LNHNV, CDR2 YYDKDF (reference sequence). V lost 0 bases, J lost 5 bases, and 13 bases lay in between. CDR3 sequence (DNA): TGTGCCACCAGCAGAGATTTGAGCTTGGGGACTGAAGCTTTCTTT. It specifies CATSRDLSLGTEAFF.

J is TRBJ2-3 and V is TRBV6-1; 11 bases agree with TRBD2. Per the germline V gene, CDR1 is MNHNS and CDR2 is SASEGT. The CDR3 is 15 amino acids. After removal of 5 bases from V and 4 bases from J, the junction contained 5 bases not matched to a gene. The chain's CDR3 is CASSRTSGWADTQYF. The CDR3 nucleotides are TGTGCCAGCAGTCGGACTAGCGGGTGGGCAGATACGCAGTATTTT.

This chain connects TRBV27 to TRBJ2-5; D remains ambiguous. Germline CDR1 reads MNHEY; CDR2 reads SMNVEV (reference sequence). The CDR3 has 13 amino acids. V was trimmed by 3 bases and J by 5 bases, leaving 10 bases between them. CDR3: CASSFSSRETQYF. CDR3 DNA: TGTGCCAGCAGTTTTAGCTCAAGGGAGACCCAGTACTTC.

V and J are TRBV14 and TRBJ2-3; 9 bases are a match to TRBD2. This CDR3 spans 18 amino acids. Germline CDR1 is SGHDN and CDR2 is FVKESK. V shed 0 bases, J shed 0 bases, and the junction held 7 bases outside the gene matches. CDR3 region: CASSQDFGLAYSTDTQYF. The CDR3 coding sequence is TGTGCCAGCAGCCAAGATTTCGGACTAGCGTACAGCACAGATACGCAGTATTTT. Together with reference TRBV14 and TRBJ2-3, the CDR3 gives the full variable domain: EAGVTQFPSHSVIEKGQTVTLRCDPISGHDNLYWYRRVMGKEIKFLLHFVKESKQDESGMPNNRFLAERTGGTYSTLKVQPAELEDSGVYFCASSQDFGLAYSTDTQYFGPGTRLTVL.

The rearrangement links TRBV19 to TRBJ2-1, with 8 bases matching TRBD2. The CDR3 is 16 residues long. Trimming cost V 0 bases and J 6 bases; bases outside gene matches: 7. Germline values: CDR1 LNHDA, CDR2 SQIVND (reference sequence). CDR3 in amino acids: CASSIDLAGGPNEQFF. The CDR3 DNA sequence: TGTGCCAGTAGTATAGATCTGGCGGGAGGCCCCAATGAGCAGTTCTTC.

V and J are TRBV5-1 and TRBJ2-7; D remains ambiguous. V was trimmed by 4 bases and J by 5 bases, leaving 16 bases between them. The CDR3 spans 14 residues. The germline gives CDR1 SGHRS, CDR2 YFSETQ. The CDR3 DNA follows: TGCGCCAGCAGCCCCCGGGTTATTAGAGACGAGCAGTACTTC. It is translated as CASSPRVIRDEQYF. Variable domain in full (rest from reference TRBV5-1 and TRBJ2-7): KAGVTQTPRYLIKTRGQQVTLSCSPISGHRSVSWYQQTPGQGLQFLFEYFSETQRNKGNFPGRFSGRQFSNSRSEMNVSTLELGDSALYLCASSPRVIRDEQYFGPGTRLTVT.

Of note for this clone: At one end the junction does not follow the germline gene, possibly because of a read error. The V gene is TRBV5-1, the J gene TRBJ2-7; TRBD1 aligns across 11 bases. This CDR3 spans 14 amino acids. Per the germline V gene, CDR1 is SGHRS and CDR2 is YFSETQ. The CDR3: CTSSSGTGGDEQYF. In DNA, the CDR3 is TGCACCAGCAGCTCCGGGACAGGGGGGGACGAGCAGTACTTC. The full variable domain, with the rest looked up from reference TRBV5-1 and TRBJ2-7, is KAGVTQTPRYLIKTRGQQVTLSCSPISGHRSVSWYQQTPGQGLQFLFEYFSETQRNKGNFPGRFSGRQFSNSRSEMNVSTLELGDSALYLCTSSSGTGGDEQYFGPGTRLTVT.

This clone was observed a single time. The CDR3 DNA reads TGTGCCAGCAGTTTGGGATCGGACAATGAGCAGTTCTTC. Its protein is CASSLGSDNEQFF. The V call is TRBV6-6, the J call TRBJ2-1; D gene ambiguous. The germline V gene has CDR1 MNHNY and CDR2 SVGAGI (reference sequence). The CDR3 runs to 13 residues. V dropped 4 bases and J dropped 5 bases, with 9 bases sitting between them.